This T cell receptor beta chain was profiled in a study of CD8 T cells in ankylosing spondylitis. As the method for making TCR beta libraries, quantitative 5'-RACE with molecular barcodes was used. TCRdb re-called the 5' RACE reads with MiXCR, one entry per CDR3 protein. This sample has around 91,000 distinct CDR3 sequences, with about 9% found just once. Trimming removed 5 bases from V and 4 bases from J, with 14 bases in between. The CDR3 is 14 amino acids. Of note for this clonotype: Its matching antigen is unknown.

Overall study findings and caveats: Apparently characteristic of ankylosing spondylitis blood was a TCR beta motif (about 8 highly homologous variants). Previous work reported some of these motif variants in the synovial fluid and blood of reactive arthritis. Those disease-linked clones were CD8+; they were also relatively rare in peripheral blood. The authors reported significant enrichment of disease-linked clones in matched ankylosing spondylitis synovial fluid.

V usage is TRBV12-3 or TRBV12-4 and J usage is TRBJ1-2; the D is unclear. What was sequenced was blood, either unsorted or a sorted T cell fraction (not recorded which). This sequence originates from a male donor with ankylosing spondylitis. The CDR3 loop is CASSPIGGIYGYTF. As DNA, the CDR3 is TGTGCCAGCAGTCCGATCGGAGGGATCTATGGCTACACCTTC.